The clone carrying this TCR beta chain was counted at least ten times. Participants were aged roughly 18 to 90 years, lived in over 20 US areas, and enrolled virtually. Assignment of participants to cohorts was predicated upon participant-reported clinical history. This sample is part of a study of blood T cell repertoires in COVID-19. This CDR3 spans 13 amino acids. The V and J ends lost 4 bases and 9 bases respectively, with 15 bases between them. Germline V lookup: CDR1 MDHEN, CDR2 SYDVKM. Per the original data handling: Reference gene primers were amplified, and this amplification served to estimate nucleated cell counts. Assay: immunoSEQ multiplex PCR; the TCRdb copy retains only in-frame clones and omits some. For V, J and clone size, that table is used; D and trimming come from the DNA. The sample gives about 200,000 clones, 80% to 90% of which show up once; 10% to 15% is in the top ten.

Sequenced sample: PBMCs or T cells enriched from blood (not recorded which). V gene TRBV28 combines with J gene TRBJ2-5, with D perhaps matching TRBD2 (6 bases). This TCR was sampled from a man between 35 and 55 years old who had recovered from COVID-19. The DNA of the CDR3 is TGTGCCAGCAGTTCGGGTCCCACGGGGGCCCAGTACTTC. Protein product: CASSSGPTGAQYF.